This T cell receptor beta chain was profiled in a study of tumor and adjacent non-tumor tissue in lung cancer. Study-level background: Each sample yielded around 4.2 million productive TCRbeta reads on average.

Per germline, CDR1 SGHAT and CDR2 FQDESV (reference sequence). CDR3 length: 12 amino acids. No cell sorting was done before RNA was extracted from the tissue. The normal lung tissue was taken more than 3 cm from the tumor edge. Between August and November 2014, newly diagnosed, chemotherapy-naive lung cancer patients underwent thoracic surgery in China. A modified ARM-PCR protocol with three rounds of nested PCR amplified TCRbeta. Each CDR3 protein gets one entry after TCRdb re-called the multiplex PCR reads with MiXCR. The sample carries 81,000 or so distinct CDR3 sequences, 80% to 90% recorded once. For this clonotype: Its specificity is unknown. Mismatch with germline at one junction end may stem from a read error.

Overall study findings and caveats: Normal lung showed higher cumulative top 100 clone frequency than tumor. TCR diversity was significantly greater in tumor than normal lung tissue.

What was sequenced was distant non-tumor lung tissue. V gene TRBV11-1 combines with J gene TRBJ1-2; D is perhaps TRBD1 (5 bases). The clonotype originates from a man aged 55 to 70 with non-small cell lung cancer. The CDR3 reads CGSSATEWGYTF. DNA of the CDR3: TGTGGCAGCAGCGCCACAGAATGGGGCTACACCTTT. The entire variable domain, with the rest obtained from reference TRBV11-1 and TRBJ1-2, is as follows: EAEVAQSPRYKITEKSQAVAFWCDPISGHATLYWYRQILGQGPELLVQFQDESVVDDSQLPKDRFSAERLKGVDSTLKIQPAELGDSAMYLCGSSATEWGYTFGSGTRLTVV.